Following are 2 T cell receptor beta chains from one sample sequenced in a study of T cells after yellow fever vaccination. One entry per CDR3 protein results from TCRdb running MiXCR on the 5' RACE reads. Altogether about 300,000 distinct CDR3 sequences are present, 3.5% to 4.5% being singletons, with the ten largest covering less than 25%. Sequenced material: PBMCs, taken 5 days after the yellow fever booster vaccination. The origin of the receptors is a man aged 18 to 29 who received the YFV17D yellow fever vaccine.

This clonotype was observed at least ten times. The rearrangement joins TRBV9 to TRBJ2-5; D may match TRBD1 or TRBD2 (6 bases each). This CDR3 region has 14 residues. The V gene lost 0 bases and the J gene lost 5 bases, with 11 bases spanning the gap. Germline V gives CDR1 SGDLS, CDR2 YYNGEE. The CDR3 nucleotides read TGTGCCAGCAGCGTAGGGGGGGCTTACGAGACCCAGTACTTC. Protein sequence: CASSVGGAYETQYF.

The V gene is TRBV5-5, the J gene TRBJ1-3; 7 nucleotides line up with TRBD1. Germline trimming cut 1 base from V and 0 bases from J; bases unmatched to any gene: 4. Germline loops: CDR1 SGHKS, CDR2 YYEKEE (reference sequence). This CDR3 contains 16 residues. The CDR3 loop reads CASSLSGQRSGNTIYF. The CDR3 DNA reads as TGTGCCAGCAGCTTGTCGGGACAGCGCTCTGGAAACACCATATATTTT.